This passage covers 17 T cell receptor beta chains from one sample sequenced in a study of type 1 regulatory T cells. Antigen specificity for these receptors is unknown. TCRdb reanalysed the reads using MiXCR and keeps one entry per CDR3 protein. The table shows 63,000 or so distinct CDR3 sequences, with 49% occurring only once. What was sequenced was cultured non-Tr1 T cells, either the whole culture or a sorted T cell fraction (not recorded which). All receptors derive from a human donor in good health.

This chain joins TRBV5-1 and TRBJ2-7; D possibly matches TRBD1 or TRBD2 (5 bases each). CDR3 length equals 15 residues. Germline CDR1 is SGHRS and CDR2 is YFSETQ. V was trimmed by 0 bases and J by 7 bases, leaving 17 bases between them. CDR3 loop: CASSLDPRRGGEQYF. The CDR3 DNA sequence: TGCGCCAGCAGCTTGGACCCTCGACGTGGGGGAGAGCAGTACTTC.

This clonotype has just a few counts. The gene calls are TRBV18 and TRBJ2-5, with 7 bases aligning to TRBD2. The ends lost 3 bases at V and 1 base at J; junction bases unmatched: 8. The germline V gene has CDR1 KGHSH and CDR2 LQKENI. CDR3 length: 16 amino acids. CDR3 amino acids: CASSPESGTIQETQYF. CDR3 nucleotide sequence: TGTGCCAGCTCACCTGAGAGCGGGACCATCCAAGAGACCCAGTACTTC.

The chain couples TRBV27 to TRBJ2-1; D unresolved. The germline gives CDR1 MNHEY, CDR2 SMNVEV (reference sequence). The CDR3 is 17 residues long. V lost 7 bases, J lost 7 bases, and 26 bases lay in between. The CDR3: CASTPSDTASFKNEQFF. The CDR3 DNA sequence: TGTGCCAGCACCCCTTCAGATACGGCCTCCTTTAAGAATGAGCAGTTCTTC.

The rearrangement joins TRBV5-1 to TRBJ1-5; 8 bases line up with TRBD1. Losses at the gene ends were 4 bases for V and 2 bases for J; bases not matched to a gene: 2. This CDR3 spans 14 amino acids. The V gene's germline CDR1 is SGHRS and CDR2 YFSETQ. CDR3 sequence reads: CASSEGQGNQPQHF. The CDR3 DNA is TGCGCCAGCAGCGAGGGACAGGGCAATCAGCCCCAGCATTTT.

The V and J genes are TRBV5-1 and TRBJ2-7, with D uncertain. The ends were cut back, 5 bases at V and 2 bases at J, with 8 bases in the middle. The CDR3 contains 12 residues. From germline, CDR1 is SGHRS and CDR2 YFSETQ. CDR3 sequence reads: CASRATAYEQYF. In DNA, the CDR3 is TGCGCCAGCAGGGCTACCGCCTACGAGCAGTACTTC.

The V gene is TRBV6-2 or TRBV6-3, the J gene TRBJ1-2; 9 bases are shared with TRBD1. Unmatched junction bases numbered 10, after V lost 6 bases and J lost 5 bases. The CDR3 spans 15 residues. CDR1 and CDR2 (germline): MNHEY, SVGEGT. For the CDR3, the DNA is TGTGCCAGCAGACCCTGGGGACAGGGTGAATATGGCTACACCTTC. This encodes CASRPWGQGEYGYTF.

The chain uses TRBV12-3 or TRBV12-4 and TRBJ1-5; D not resolved. The CDR3 contains 13 residues. The V and J ends lost 3 bases and 8 bases respectively, with 11 bases between them. The CDR3 coding sequence is TGTGCCAGCAGTTTGGAGAGGAATAAGCCCCAGCATTTT. Its translation is CASSLERNKPQHF.

This clonotype rates as medium-sized. The J gene is TRBJ2-5, the V gene TRBV5-1; no clear D gene. Germline-derived CDR1 and CDR2 are SGHRS and YFSETQ. Between the trimmed V and J ends, which lost 1 base and 5 bases, there was a span of 12 bases. CDR3 length: 14 amino acids. The CDR3: CASSLSSQRETQYF. The CDR3, as DNA: TGCGCCAGCAGCTTGTCTTCCCAACGCGAGACCCAGTACTTC.

This clonotype appeared a few times. This sequence joins TRBV5-1 and TRBJ1-1, with a weak D call TRBD1 (6 bases). The CDR3 extends over 13 amino acids. V shed 4 bases and J shed 8 bases, with 15 bases lying between them. Germline V CDR1 and CDR2: SGHRS, YFSETQ. The CDR3 sequence is CASSGTGRGEAFF. The CDR3 bases are TGCGCCAGCAGCGGTACAGGGAGAGGCGAAGCTTTCTTT.

The V gene is TRBV27, the J gene TRBJ2-7; TRBD2 matches 14 bases. V shed 3 bases and J 2 bases; nucleotides not matched to a gene: 15. Germline CDR1 and CDR2: MNHEY and SMNVEV (reference sequence). The CDR3 extends over 20 amino acids. CDR3 coding DNA: TGTGCCAGCAGTTTCCCCGGACTAGCGGGGGGCCTACTAAAAACCTACGAGCAGTACTTC. It yields the protein CASSFPGLAGGLLKTYEQYF.

This chain links TRBV2 with TRBJ2-2; D remains unclear. The V and J ends lost 4 bases and 4 bases respectively, with 10 bases between them. This CDR3 has 14 amino acids. Germline loops: CDR1 SNHLY, CDR2 FYNNEI. In nucleotides, the CDR3 is TGTGCCAGCAGTGCCACCCAAAGCACCGGGGAGCTGTTTTTT. Amino acids: CASSATQSTGELFF. The variable domain in full, with the rest retrieved from reference TRBV2 and TRBJ2-2, is EPEVTQTPSHQVTQMGQEVILRCVPISNHLYFYWYRQILGQKVEFLVSFYNNEISEKSEIFDDQFSVERPDGSNFTLKIRSTKLEDSAMYFCASSATQSTGELFFGEGSRLTVL.

This chain joins TRBV30 and TRBJ2-5; 9 positions match TRBD2. The CDR3 has 15 residues. Per the germline V gene, CDR1 is GTSNPN and CDR2 is SVGIG (reference sequence). V lost 5 bases to trimming and J lost 5 bases; unmatched junction nucleotides: 12. The CDR3 nucleotides are TGTGCCTGGGGGTATGGCGGGGGGGCCGGGGAGACCCAGTACTTC. The encoded protein is CAWGYGGGAGETQYF.

This chain connects TRBV5-1 to TRBJ2-7, with D hard to call. Per germline, CDR1 SGHRS and CDR2 YFSETQ. This CDR3 has 14 residues. The V gene lost 5 bases and the J gene lost 3 bases, with 15 bases spanning the gap. In DNA, the CDR3 is TGCGCCAGCAGTTTGTCCGGACGGAGCTACGAGCAGTACTTC. Its translation: CASSLSGRSYEQYF.

The CDR3 region has the DNA TGCAGTGCTAGAGATGCTTGGGGGAACGGATCTGATACGCAGTATTTT. Translating it yields CSARDAWGNGSDTQYF. The chain is built from TRBV20-1 and TRBJ2-3; D possibly matches TRBD1 or TRBD2 (5 bases each). The CDR3 has 16 amino acids. The V end lost 0 bases, the J end lost 6 bases, and 19 bases lay between the germline ends. Germline V gene lookup returns CDR1 DFQATT and CDR2 SNEGSKA (reference sequence).

This clonotype was seen a handful of times. V is TRBV30 and J is TRBJ2-1; 15 nucleotides agree with TRBD2. The CDR3 consists of 15 residues. Germline V gene data show CDR1 as GTSNPN and CDR2 as SVGIG (reference sequence). Trimming removed 3 bases from V and 6 bases from J; junction bases left unmatched: 3. CDR3 sequence reads: CAWSEGLAGGNEQFF. The CDR3 coding sequence is TGTGCCTGGAGCGAGGGACTAGCGGGGGGCAATGAGCAGTTCTTC.

Comments on this clonotype: A much larger clone differs by one base, so this may be a read error. V gene TRBV12-3 or TRBV12-4 combines with J gene TRBJ1-2; D is unresolved. The CDR3 has 11 amino acids. The CDR3 nucleotides are TGTGCCGGCAGTCGGTGGTTGGACTACACCTTC. This codes for CAGSRWLDYTF.

This clonotype has more than one count but fewer than ten. The J gene is TRBJ1-5, the V gene TRBV15; D gene ambiguous. Trimming took off 0 bases at V and 0 bases at J, with 12 bases between the two ends. The CDR3 is made up of 17 amino acids. Germline-derived CDR1 and CDR2 are LNHNV and YYDKDF (reference sequence). CDR3 protein: CATSRDRQTYSNQPQHF. The DNA for the CDR3 is TGTGCCACCAGCAGAGATCGCCAGACTTATAGCAATCAGCCCCAGCATTTT.